A single sample gave rise to the 9 T cell receptor beta chains below, sequenced in a study of T cells in Graves' hyperthyroidism and ophthalmopathy. What was amplified from RNA transcripts were TCR beta CDR3 regions. The TCR CDR3 first-round RT-PCR relied on the HTBI primer set. TCRdb re-derived calls from the multiplex PCR reads in MiXCR, one entry per CDR3 protein. The sample includes 540,000 or so distinct CDR3 sequences, under 60% of them seen just once. The sample was peripheral blood or thyroid tissue (not recorded which). Source of these receptors: an adult woman with Graves' disease, either hyperthyroidism or ophthalmopathy (not recorded which).

This clonotype has more than one count but fewer than ten. The chain carries TRBV7-6 and TRBJ1-6, with TRBD1 as a possible D gene (5 bases). CDR3 length: 15 amino acids. Trimming removed 1 base at V and 6 bases at J, with 10 bases between. Germline-derived CDR1 and CDR2 are SGHVS and FNYEAQ. The CDR3 DNA is TGTGCCAGCAGCTTAGAATGGGACGGTAATTCACCCCTCCACTTT. Protein sequence: CASSLEWDGNSPLHF.

The rearrangement uses TRBV10-3 and TRBJ1-2; D is possibly TRBD1 (6 bases). This CDR3 region has 14 residues. V was shortened by 2 bases and J by 4 bases, with 11 bases between the two germline ends. Germline V lookup: CDR1 ENHRY, CDR2 SYGVKD. The CDR3 DNA follows: TGTGCCATCAGTGAGGGCAGGGGTTCCTATGGCTACACCTTC. This encodes CAISEGRGSYGYTF.

This clonotype was observed many times. The V and J genes are TRBV4-1 and TRBJ1-2, with a possible D match to TRBD1 (5 bases). Germline CDR1 MGHRA, CDR2 YSYEKL. With 4 bases removed from V and 3 bases from J, the gap between germline ends came to 12 bases. The CDR3 loop spans 14 amino acids. CDR3 loop: CASSRGWGDYGYTF. For the CDR3, the DNA is TGCGCCAGCAGCCGCGGCTGGGGGGACTATGGCTACACCTTC.

This clonotype has just a few counts. The chain couples TRBV9 to TRBJ1-5; D is possibly TRBD1 (6 bases). V was trimmed by 4 bases and J by 7 bases, leaving 18 bases between them. The germline CDR1 and CDR2 sequences are SGDLS and YYNGEE. This CDR3 has 15 residues. Here the CDR3 DNA reads TGTGCCAGCAGCCAAGCTACGGGGGGCGGGCAGCCCCAGCATTTT. Protein product: CASSQATGGGQPQHF.

This clonotype showed up just once. The J gene is TRBJ1-1, the V gene TRBV19, with 8 bases aligning to TRBD1. V was clipped by 4 bases and J by 5 bases; unmatched bases: 6. Germline V gene lookup returns CDR1 LNHDA and CDR2 SQIVND (reference sequence). This CDR3 spans 14 amino acids. CDR3 loop: CASSTAGGGTEAFF. The CDR3 DNA reads as TGTGCCAGTAGTACCGCAGGGGGCGGGACTGAAGCTTTCTTT.

This clonotype was seen many times. The chain combines TRBV20-1 with TRBJ1-5; no reliable D call. This CDR3 has 14 amino acids. Per the germline V gene, CDR1 is DFQATT and CDR2 is SNEGSKA (reference sequence). The V end was cut by 5 bases, the J end by 5 bases, with 16 bases between. This CDR3 reads CSAGSRGVDQPQHF. The CDR3 DNA is TGCAGTGCTGGATCCCGCGGGGTGGATCAGCCCCAGCATTTT.

This chain connects TRBV7-8 to TRBJ2-5; the match to TRBD2 covers 9 bases. Germline CDR1 and CDR2: SGHVS and FQNEAQ. V was clipped by 8 bases and J by 5 bases; unmatched bases: 15. This CDR3 has 16 residues. The CDR3: CASLHSAGGSFETQYF. The DNA of the CDR3 is TGTGCCAGCCTACATAGCGCGGGAGGGTCCTTTGAGACCCAGTACTTC.

This clonotype has a count of ten or more. The CDR3 DNA sequence: TGTGCCATCAGTGTTGTCCCTAGCGGGGTCGTGATCGAGCAGTACTTC. Amino acid sequence: CAISVVPSGVVIEQYF. The genes are TRBV10-3 and TRBJ2-7, with 9 positions matching TRBD2. This CDR3 comprises 16 residues. The V and J ends lost 4 bases and 6 bases, in that order; junction bases with no gene match: 13. The V gene's germline CDR1 is ENHRY and CDR2 SYGVKD.

In this sample, this clonotype turned up many times. This sequence joins TRBV6-1 and TRBJ2-7, with D hard to call. V was shortened by 6 bases and J by 3 bases, with 6 bases between the two germline ends. This CDR3 is built from 11 residues. Germline V gene data show CDR1 as MNHNS and CDR2 as SASEGT. In nucleotides, the CDR3 is TGTGCCAGCAGCCGAATCTACGAGCAGTACTTC. Its translation is CASSRIYEQYF.